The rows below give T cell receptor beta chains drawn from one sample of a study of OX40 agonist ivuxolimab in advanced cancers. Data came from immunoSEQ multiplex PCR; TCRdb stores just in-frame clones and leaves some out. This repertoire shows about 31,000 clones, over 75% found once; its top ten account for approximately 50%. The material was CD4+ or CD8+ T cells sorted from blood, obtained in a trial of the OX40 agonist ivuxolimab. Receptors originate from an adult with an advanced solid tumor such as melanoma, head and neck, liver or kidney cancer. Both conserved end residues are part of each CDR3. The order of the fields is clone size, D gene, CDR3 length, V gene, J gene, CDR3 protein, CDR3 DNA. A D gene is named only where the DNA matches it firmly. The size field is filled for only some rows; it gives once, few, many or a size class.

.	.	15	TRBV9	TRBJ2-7	CASSPLGGEGYEQYF	TGTGCCAGCAGCCCTCTAGGAGGGGAAGGTTACGAGCAGTACTTC
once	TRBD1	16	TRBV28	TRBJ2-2	CASSDPGQPNTGELFF	TGTGCCAGCAGCGATCCGGGACAGCCGAACACCGGGGAGCTGTTTTTT
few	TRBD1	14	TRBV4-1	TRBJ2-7	CASSLGQGINEQYF	TGCGCCAGCAGCCTCGGACAGGGGATTAACGAGCAGTACTTC
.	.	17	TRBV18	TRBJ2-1	CASSPGTIGAAGNEQFF	TGTGCCAGCTCTCCCGGGACCATAGGGGCGGCGGGTAATGAGCAGTTCTTC
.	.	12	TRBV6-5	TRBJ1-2	CASSYPGAGYTF	TGTGCCAGCAGTTACCCAGGGGCCGGCTACACCTTC
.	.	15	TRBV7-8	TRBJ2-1	CASSLSSYRVNEQFF	TGTGCCAGCAGCTTATCTTCGTACAGGGTCAATGAGCAGTTCTTC
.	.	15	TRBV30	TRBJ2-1	CAWSVGEQAYNEQFF	TGTGCCTGGAGTGTAGGCGAACAGGCCTACAATGAGCAGTTCTTC
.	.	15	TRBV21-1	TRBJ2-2	CASSKKPIEAGELFF	TGTGCCAGCAGCAAAAAACCTATTGAGGCCGGGGAGCTGTTTTTT
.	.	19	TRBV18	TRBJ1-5	CASSPPFEGGGVSNQPQHF	TGTGCCAGCTCACCACCGTTTGAGGGCGGAGGGGTTAGCAATCAGCCCCAGCATTTT
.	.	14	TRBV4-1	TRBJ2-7	CASSQTGELYEQYF	TGCGCCAGCAGCCAGACGGGGGAACTATACGAGCAGTACTTC
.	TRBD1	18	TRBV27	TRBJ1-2	CASSGPPGQTAPNYGYTF	TGTGCCAGCAGTGGGCCGCCGGGACAGACCGCGCCTAACTATGGCTACACCTTC
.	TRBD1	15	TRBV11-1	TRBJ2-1	CASSLGDRAYNEQFF	TGTGCCAGCAGCTTGGGAGACAGGGCCTACAATGAGCAGTTCTTC
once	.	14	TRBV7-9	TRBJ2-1	CASSFLTKRNEQFF	TGTGCCAGCAGCTTTTTGACGAAGAGGAATGAGCAGTTCTTC
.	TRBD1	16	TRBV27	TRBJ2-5	CASSLTQGASQETQYF	TGTGCCAGCAGTCTCACCCAGGGGGCGTCCCAAGAGACCCAGTACTTC
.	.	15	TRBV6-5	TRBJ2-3	CASSYSRLALNTQYF	TGTGCCAGCAGTTACTCGAGGCTAGCGTTGAATACGCAGTATTTT
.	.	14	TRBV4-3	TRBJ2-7	CASSQDRTSYEQYF	TGCGCCAGCAGCCAAGATCGGACGTCTTACGAGCAGTACTTC
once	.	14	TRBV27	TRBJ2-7	CASSLTRGSYEQYF	TGTGCCAGCAGTTTAACCCGGGGTTCCTACGAGCAGTACTTC
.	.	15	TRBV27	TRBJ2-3	CASSFSRGAKDTQYF	TGTGCCAGCAGTTTCTCGAGGGGGGCAAAAGATACGCAGTATTTT
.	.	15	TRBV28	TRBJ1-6	CASNSRDSYNSPLHF	TGTGCCAGCAATAGCCGGGACTCATATAATTCACCCCTCCACTTT
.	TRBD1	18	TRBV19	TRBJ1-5	CASKLGKRGQGGHQPQHF	TGTGCCAGTAAGTTGGGGAAACGAGGACAGGGTGGTCATCAGCCCCAGCATTTT
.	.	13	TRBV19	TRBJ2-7	CAVRGVESYEQYF	TGTGCCGTCCGAGGGGTTGAATCCTACGAGCAGTACTTC
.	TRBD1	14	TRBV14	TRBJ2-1	CASSSRTGMAEQFF	TGTGCCAGCAGCTCTAGGACAGGAATGGCTGAGCAGTTCTTC
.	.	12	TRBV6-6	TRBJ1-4	CASSYGAEKLFF	TGTGCCAGCAGTTATGGGGCGGAAAAACTGTTTTTT
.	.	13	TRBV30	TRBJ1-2	CAWSPTDNYGYTF	TGTGCCTGGAGCCCTACAGACAACTATGGCTACACCTTC
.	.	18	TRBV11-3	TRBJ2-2	CASSQGAGRLESTGELFF	TGTGCCAGCAGCCAAGGGGCAGGGAGGTTGGAGAGCACCGGGGAGCTGTTTTTT
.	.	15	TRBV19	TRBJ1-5	CASSISSAGNQPQHF	TGTGCCAGTAGTATTTCTTCGGCGGGCAATCAGCCCCAGCATTTT
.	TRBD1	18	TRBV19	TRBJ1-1	CASSPLGQVGARNTEAFF	TGTGCCAGTAGCCCTCTCGGACAGGTAGGGGCTAGGAACACTGAAGCTTTCTTT
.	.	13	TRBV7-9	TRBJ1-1	CASSLPGGTEAFF	TGTGCCAGCAGCTTACCAGGAGGCACTGAAGCTTTCTTT
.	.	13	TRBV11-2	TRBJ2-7	CASSSGPTIEQYF	TGTGCCAGCAGCTCGGGACCCACGATTGAGCAGTACTTC
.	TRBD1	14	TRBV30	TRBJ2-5	CAWSTGQGGETQYF	TGTGCCTGGAGCACTGGACAGGGTGGAGAGACCCAGTACTTC
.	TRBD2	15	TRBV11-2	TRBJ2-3	CASSLGTSGTDTQYF	TGTGCCAGCAGCTTAGGGACTAGCGGCACAGATACGCAGTATTTT
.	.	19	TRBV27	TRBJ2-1	CASSTPTGRRGAWANEQFF	TGTGCCAGCAGTACTCCGACAGGGAGGAGGGGGGCTTGGGCCAATGAGCAGTTCTTC
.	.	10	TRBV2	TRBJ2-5	CASAQETQYF	TGTGCCAGCGCCCAAGAGACCCAGTACTTC
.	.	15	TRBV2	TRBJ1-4	CASSEVMLTREKLFF	TGTGCCAGCAGTGAAGTAATGCTGACACGCGAAAAACTGTTTTTT
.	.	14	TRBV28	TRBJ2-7	CASSLGDISYEQYF	TGTGCCAGCAGTTTAGGGGACATCTCCTACGAGCAGTACTTC
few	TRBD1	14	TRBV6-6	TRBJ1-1	CASTTGTGTTEAFF	TGTGCCAGCACCACCGGGACAGGGACCACTGAAGCTTTCTTT
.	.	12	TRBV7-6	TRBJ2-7	CASSSQLNEQYF	TGTGCCAGCAGCTCCCAGCTCAACGAGCAGTACTTC
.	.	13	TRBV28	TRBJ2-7	CARPSGTAYEQYF	TGTGCCCGCCCGTCCGGGACGGCCTACGAGCAGTACTTC
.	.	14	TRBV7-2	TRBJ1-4	CASSLSRVNEKLFF	TGTGCCAGCAGCTTATCCAGAGTCAATGAAAAACTGTTTTTT
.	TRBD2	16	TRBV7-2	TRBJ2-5	CASSLGGLAGQETQYF	TGTGCCAGCAGTTTAGGAGGACTAGCGGGCCAAGAGACCCAGTACTTC
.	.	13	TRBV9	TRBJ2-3	CASSVPRGDTQYF	TGTGCCAGCAGCGTCCCTAGGGGTGATACGCAGTATTTT
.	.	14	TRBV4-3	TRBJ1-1	CASSPHGGNTEAFF	TGCGCCAGCAGCCCCCACGGCGGGAACACTGAAGCTTTCTTT
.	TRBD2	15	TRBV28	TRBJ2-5	CASSFSSGGGETQYF	TGTGCCAGCAGTTTCTCTAGCGGGGGAGGAGAGACCCAGTACTTC
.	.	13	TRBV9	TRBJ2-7	CASSVGGADEQYF	TGTGCCAGCAGCGTAGGCGGGGCGGATGAGCAGTACTTC
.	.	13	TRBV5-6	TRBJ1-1	CASRFTGSPEAFF	TGTGCCAGCAGATTTACAGGGAGCCCTGAAGCTTTCTTT
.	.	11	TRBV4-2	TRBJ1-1	CASSRGVEAFF	TGTGCCAGCAGCCGGGGGGTTGAAGCTTTCTTT
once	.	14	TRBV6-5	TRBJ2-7	CASSDREGSYEQYF	TGTGCCAGCAGCGACAGGGAGGGATCCTACGAGCAGTACTTC
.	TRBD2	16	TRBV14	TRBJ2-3	CASSQEEGLAGDTQYF	TGTGCCAGCAGCCAAGAAGAGGGCCTAGCGGGCGATACGCAGTATTTT
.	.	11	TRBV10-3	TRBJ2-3	CAISSLGTQYF	TGTGCCATCAGTAGCCTAGGAACGCAGTATTTT
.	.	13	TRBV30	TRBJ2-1	CAWSTSSYNEQFF	TGTGCCTGGAGCACAAGTTCCTACAATGAGCAGTTCTTC
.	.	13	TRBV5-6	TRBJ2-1	CASTRGVSNEQFF	TGTGCCAGCACCAGGGGAGTATCCAATGAGCAGTTCTTC
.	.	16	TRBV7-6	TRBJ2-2	CASSPKTGKNTGELFF	TGTGCCAGCAGCCCCAAAACCGGGAAAAACACCGGGGAGCTGTTTTTT
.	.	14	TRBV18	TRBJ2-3	CASSPTGLTDTQYF	TGTGCCAGCTCACCAACAGGGCTCACAGATACGCAGTATTTT
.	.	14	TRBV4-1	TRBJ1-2	CASSPNQNNYGYTF	TGCGCCAGCAGCCCCAACCAGAATAACTATGGCTACACCTTC
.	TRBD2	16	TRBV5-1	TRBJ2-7	CASSPGGEYPPYEQYF	TGCGCCAGCAGCCCGGGAGGGGAGTATCCCCCTTACGAGCAGTACTTC
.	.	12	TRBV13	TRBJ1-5	CASSLGGQPQHF	TGTGCCAGCAGCTTAGGCGGTCAGCCCCAGCATTTT
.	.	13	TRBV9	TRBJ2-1	CASSVEPSNEQFF	TGTGCCAGCAGCGTAGAACCCAGCAATGAGCAGTTCTTC